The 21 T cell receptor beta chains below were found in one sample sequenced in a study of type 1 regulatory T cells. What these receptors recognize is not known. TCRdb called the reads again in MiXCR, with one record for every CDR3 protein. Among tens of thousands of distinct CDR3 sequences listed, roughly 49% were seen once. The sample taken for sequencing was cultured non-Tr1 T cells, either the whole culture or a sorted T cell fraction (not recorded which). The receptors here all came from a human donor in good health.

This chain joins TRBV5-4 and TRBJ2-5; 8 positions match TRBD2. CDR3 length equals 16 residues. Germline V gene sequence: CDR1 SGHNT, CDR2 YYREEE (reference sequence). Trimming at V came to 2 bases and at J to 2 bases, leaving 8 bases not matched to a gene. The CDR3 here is CASSFRGGGWQETQYF. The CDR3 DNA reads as TGTGCCAGCAGCTTTCGGGGCGGGGGGTGGCAAGAGACCCAGTACTTC.

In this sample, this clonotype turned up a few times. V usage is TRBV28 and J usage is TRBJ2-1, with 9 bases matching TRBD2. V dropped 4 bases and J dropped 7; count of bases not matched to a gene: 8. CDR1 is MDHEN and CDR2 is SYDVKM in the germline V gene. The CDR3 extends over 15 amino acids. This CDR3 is CASSSAGGQTNEQFF. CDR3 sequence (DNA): TGTGCCAGCAGTTCTGCGGGGGGGCAGACTAATGAGCAGTTCTTC.

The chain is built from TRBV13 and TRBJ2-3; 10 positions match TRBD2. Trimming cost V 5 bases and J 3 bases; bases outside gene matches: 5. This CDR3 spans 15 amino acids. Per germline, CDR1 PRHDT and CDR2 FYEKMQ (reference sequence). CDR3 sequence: CASSRASGGTDTQYF. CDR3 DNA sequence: TGTGCCAGCAGCCGCGCTAGCGGGGGTACAGATACGCAGTATTTT.

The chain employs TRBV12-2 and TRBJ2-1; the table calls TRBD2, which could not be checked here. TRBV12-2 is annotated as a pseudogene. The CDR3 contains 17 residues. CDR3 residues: CASRMGLAGDLDNEQFF. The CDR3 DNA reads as TGTGCAAGTCGCATGGGACTAGCGGGGGATTTGGACAATGAGCAGTTCTTC.

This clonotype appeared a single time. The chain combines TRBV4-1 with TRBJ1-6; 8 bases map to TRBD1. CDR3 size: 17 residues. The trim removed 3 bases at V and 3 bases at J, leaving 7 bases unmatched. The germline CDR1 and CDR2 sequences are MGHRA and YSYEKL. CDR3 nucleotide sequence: TGCGCCAGCAGCCAGCAACAGGGGGGGGACTATAATTCACCCCTCCACTTT. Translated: CASSQQQGGDYNSPLHF.

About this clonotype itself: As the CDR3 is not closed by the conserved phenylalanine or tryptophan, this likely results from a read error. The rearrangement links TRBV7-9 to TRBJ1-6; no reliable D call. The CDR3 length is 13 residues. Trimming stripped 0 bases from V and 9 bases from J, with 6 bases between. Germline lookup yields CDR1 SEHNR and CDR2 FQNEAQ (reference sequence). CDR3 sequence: CASSLASGSPLHS. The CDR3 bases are TGTGCCAGCAGCTTAGCTTCTGGTTCACCCCTCCACTCT.

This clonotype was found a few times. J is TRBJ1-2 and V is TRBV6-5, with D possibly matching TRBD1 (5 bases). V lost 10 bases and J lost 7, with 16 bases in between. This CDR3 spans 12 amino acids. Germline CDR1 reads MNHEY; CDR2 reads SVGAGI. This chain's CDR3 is CATSGVRTGYTF. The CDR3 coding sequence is TGTGCCACTTCGGGGGTTCGAACTGGCTACACCTTC.

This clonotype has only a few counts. CDR3 residues: CSARGSAYEQYF. The CDR3 region has the DNA TGCAGTGCTAGGGGCTCCGCCTACGAGCAGTACTTC. This chain links TRBV20-1 with TRBJ2-7; the D is unclear. Per the germline V gene, CDR1 is DFQATT and CDR2 is SNEGSKA (reference sequence). The CDR3 has 12 residues. Trimming took off 3 bases at V and 2 bases at J, with 8 bases between the two ends.

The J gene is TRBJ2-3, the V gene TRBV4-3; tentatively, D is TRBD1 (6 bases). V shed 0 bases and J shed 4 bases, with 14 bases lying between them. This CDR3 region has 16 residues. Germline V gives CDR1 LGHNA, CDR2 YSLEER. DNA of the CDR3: TGCGCCAGCAGCCAAGAAGTTTGGGGGCGTGCAGATACGCAGTATTTT. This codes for CASSQEVWGRADTQYF.

As DNA, the CDR3 is TGTGCCAGCAGCCCCCAGGGGCGCGGGAAACTGTTTTTT. It encodes CASSPQGRGKLFF. This chain uses TRBV7-2 with TRBJ1-4; D is possibly TRBD1 (6 bases). CDR1 and CDR2 (germline): SGHTA, FQGNSA. V gave up 5 bases and J gave up 11 bases, with 15 bases separating them. The length of the CDR3 is 13 residues.

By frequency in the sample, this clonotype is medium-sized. Written as DNA, the CDR3 is TGCAGTGCCGGGGTGCGGGAAGAGACCCAGTACTTC. It is translated as CSAGVREETQYF. The J gene is TRBJ2-5, the V gene TRBV20-1; D might be TRBD2 (5 bases). V lost 6 bases and J 3 bases, leaving 11 bases between the germline ends. There are 12 residues in the CDR3. CDR1 and CDR2 from the germline V gene are DFQATT and SNEGSKA (reference sequence).

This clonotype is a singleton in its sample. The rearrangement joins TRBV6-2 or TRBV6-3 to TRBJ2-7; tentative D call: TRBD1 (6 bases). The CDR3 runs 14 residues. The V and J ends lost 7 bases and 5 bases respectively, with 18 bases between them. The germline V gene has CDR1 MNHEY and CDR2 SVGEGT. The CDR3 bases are TGTGCCAGCACCTCGACAGGCAGAGTCCACGAGCAGTACTTC. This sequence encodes CASTSTGRVHEQYF.

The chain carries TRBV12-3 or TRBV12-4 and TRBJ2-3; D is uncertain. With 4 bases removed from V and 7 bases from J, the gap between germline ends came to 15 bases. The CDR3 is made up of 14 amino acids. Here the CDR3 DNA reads TGTGCCAGCAGTTGGACGGCCGGTGGGAATACGCAGTATTTT. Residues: CASSWTAGGNTQYF.

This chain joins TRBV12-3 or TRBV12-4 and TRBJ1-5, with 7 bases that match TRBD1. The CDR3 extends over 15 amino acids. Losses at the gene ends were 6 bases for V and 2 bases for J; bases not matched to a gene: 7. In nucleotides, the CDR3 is TGTGCCAGCAGCTTTGACAGGGACGGCAATCAGCCCCAGCATTTT. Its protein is CASSFDRDGNQPQHF.

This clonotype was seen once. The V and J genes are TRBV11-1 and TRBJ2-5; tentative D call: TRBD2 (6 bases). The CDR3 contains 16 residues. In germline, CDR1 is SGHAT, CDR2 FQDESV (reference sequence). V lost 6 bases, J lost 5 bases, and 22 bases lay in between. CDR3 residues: CASSSRDETGDETQYF. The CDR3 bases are TGTGCCAGCAGTTCCAGAGACGAGACGGGGGATGAGACCCAGTACTTC.

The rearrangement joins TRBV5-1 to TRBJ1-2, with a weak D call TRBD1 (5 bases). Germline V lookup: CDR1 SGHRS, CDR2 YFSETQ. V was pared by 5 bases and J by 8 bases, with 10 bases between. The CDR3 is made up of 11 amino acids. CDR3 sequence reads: CASRQDGGYTF. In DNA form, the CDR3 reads TGCGCCAGCAGACAGGATGGAGGCTACACCTTC. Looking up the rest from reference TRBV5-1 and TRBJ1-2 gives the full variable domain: KAGVTQTPRYLIKTRGQQVTLSCSPISGHRSVSWYQQTPGQGLQFLFEYFSETQRNKGNFPGRFSGRQFSNSRSEMNVSTLELGDSALYLCASRQDGGYTFGSGTRLTVV.

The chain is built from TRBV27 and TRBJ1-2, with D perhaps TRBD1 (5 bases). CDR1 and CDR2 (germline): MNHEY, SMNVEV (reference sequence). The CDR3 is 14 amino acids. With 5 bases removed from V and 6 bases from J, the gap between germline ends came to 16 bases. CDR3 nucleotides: TGTGCCAGCAGTACAGTCCTCGGGGGGAATGGCTACACCTTC. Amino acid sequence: CASSTVLGGNGYTF.

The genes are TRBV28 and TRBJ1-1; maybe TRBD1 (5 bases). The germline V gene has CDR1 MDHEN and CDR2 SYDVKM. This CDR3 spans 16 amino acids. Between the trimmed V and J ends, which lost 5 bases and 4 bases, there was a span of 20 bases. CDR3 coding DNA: TGTGCCAGCAGTCAGCCGGGACCCAGGTCTCTCACTGAAGCTTTCTTT. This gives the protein CASSQPGPRSLTEAFF. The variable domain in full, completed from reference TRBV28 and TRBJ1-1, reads DVKVTQSSRYLVKRTGEKVFLECVQDMDHENMFWYRQDPGLGLRLIYFSYDVKMKEKGDIPEGYSVSREKKERFSLILESASTNQTSMYLCASSQPGPRSLTEAFFGQGTRLTVV.

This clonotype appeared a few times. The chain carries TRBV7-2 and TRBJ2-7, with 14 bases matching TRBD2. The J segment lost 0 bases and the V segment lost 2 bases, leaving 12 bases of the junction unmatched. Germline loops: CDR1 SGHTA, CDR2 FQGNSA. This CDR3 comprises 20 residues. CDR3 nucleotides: TGTGCCAGCAGCTTAAAGACTAGCGGGGGGGCCAGAATTAGCTCCTACGAGCAGTACTTC. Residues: CASSLKTSGGARISSYEQYF.

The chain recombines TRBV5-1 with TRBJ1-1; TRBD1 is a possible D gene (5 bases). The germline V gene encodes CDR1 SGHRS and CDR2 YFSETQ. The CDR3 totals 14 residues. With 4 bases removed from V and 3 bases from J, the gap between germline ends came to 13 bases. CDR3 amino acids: CASSRAVGDTEAFF. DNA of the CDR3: TGCGCCAGCAGCCGTGCGGTGGGGGACACTGAAGCTTTCTTT.

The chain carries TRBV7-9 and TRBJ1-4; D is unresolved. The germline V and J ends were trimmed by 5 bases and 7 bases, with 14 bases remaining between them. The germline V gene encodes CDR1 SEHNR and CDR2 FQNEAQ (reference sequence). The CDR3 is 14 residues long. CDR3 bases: TGTGCCAGCAGCCAAGACGGCTCGCGTGAAAAACTGTTTTTT. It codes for CASSQDGSREKLFF. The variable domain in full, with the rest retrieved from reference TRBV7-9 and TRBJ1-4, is DTGVSQNPRHKITKRGQNVTFRCDPISEHNRLYWYRQTLGQGPEFLTYFQNEAQLEKSRLLSDRFSAERPKGSFSTLEIQRTEQGDSAMYLCASSQDGSREKLFFGSGTQLSVL.